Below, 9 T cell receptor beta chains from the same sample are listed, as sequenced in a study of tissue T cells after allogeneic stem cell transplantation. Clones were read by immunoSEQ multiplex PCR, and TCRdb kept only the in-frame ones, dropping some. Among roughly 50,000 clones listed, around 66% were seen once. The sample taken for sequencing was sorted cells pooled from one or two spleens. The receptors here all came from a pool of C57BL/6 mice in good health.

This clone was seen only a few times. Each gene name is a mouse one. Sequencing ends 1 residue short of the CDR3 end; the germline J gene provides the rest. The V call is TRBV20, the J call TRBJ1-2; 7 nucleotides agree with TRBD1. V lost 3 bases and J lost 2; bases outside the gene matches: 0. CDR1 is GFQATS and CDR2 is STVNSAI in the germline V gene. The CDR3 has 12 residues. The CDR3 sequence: CGARQGNSDYTF. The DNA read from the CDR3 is TGTGGTGCTAGACAGGGGAACTCCGACTACACC. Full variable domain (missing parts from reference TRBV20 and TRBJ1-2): GALVYQYPRRTICKSGTSMRMECQAVGFQATSVAWYRQSPQKTFELIALSTVNSAIKYEQNFTQEKFPISHPNLSFSSMTVLNAYLEDRGLYLCGARQGNSDYTFGSGTRLLVI.

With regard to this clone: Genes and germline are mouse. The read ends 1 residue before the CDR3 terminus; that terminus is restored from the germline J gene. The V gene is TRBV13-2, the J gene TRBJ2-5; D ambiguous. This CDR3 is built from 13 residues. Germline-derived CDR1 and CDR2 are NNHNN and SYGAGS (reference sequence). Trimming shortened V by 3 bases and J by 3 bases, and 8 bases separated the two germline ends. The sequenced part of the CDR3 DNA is TGTGCCAGCGGTGTTGGACGGCAAGACACCCAGTAC. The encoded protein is CASGVGRQDTQY. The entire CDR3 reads CASGVGRQDTQYF.

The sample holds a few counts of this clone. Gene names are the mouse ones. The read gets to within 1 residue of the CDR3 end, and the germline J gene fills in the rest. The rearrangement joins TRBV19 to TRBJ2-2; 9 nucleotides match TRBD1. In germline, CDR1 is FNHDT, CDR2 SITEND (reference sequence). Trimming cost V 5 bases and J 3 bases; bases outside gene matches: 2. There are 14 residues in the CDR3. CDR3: CASRQGADTGQLYF. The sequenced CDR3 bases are TGTGCCAGCAGACAGGGGGCGGACACCGGGCAGCTCTAC.

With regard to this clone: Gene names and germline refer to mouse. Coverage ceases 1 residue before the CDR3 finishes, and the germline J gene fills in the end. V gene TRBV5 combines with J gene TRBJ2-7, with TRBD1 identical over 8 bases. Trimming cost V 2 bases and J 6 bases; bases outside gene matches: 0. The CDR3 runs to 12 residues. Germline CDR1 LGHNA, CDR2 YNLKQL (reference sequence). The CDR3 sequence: CASSQQGAEQYF. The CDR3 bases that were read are TGTGCCAGCAGCCAACAGGGGGCTGAACAGTAC.

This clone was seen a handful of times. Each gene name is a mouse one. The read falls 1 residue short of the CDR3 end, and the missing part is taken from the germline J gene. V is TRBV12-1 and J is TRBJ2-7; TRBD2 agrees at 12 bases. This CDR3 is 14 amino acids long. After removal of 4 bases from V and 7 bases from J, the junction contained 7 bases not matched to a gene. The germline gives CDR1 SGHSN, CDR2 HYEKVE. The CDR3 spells CASSQGLGGEEQYF. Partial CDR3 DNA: TGTGCCAGCTCCCAAGGACTGGGGGGGGAGGAACAGTAC.

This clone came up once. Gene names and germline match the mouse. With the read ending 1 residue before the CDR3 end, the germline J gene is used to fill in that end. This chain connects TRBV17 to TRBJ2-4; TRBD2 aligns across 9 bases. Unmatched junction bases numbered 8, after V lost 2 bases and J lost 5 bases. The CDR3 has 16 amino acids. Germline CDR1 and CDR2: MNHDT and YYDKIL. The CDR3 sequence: CASSRPTGTGRNTLYF. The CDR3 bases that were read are TGTGCTAGCAGTAGACCCACCGGGACTGGGAGAAACACCTTGTAC.

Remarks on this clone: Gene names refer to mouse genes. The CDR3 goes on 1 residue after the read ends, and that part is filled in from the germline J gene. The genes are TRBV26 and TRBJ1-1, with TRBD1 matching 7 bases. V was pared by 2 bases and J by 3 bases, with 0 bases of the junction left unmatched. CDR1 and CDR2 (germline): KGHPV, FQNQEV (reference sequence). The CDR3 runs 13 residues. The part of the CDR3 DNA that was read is TGTGCCAGCAGTCTGACAGGGGACACAGAAGTCTTC. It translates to CASSLTGDTEVF. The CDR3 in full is CASSLTGDTEVFF. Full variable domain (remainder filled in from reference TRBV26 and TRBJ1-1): NSKVIQTPRYLVKGQGQKAKMRCIPEKGHPVVFWYQQNKNNEFKFLINFQNQEVLQQIDMTEKRFSAECPSNSPCSLEIQSSEAGDSALYLCASSLTGDTEVFFGKGTRLTVV.

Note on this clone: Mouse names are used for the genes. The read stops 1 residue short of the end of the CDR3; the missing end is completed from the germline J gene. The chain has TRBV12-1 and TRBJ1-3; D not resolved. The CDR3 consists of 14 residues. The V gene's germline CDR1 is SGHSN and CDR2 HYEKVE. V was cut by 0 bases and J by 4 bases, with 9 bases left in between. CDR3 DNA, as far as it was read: TGTGCCAGCTCTCTCTTGGGGTCCGGAAATACGCTCTAT. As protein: CASSLLGSGNTLY. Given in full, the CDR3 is CASSLLGSGNTLYF.

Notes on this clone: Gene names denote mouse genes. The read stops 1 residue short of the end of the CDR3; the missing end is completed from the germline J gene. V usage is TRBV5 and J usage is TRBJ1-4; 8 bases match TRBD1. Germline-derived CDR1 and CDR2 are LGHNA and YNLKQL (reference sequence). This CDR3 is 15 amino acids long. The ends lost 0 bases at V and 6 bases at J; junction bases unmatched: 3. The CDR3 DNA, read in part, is TGTGCCAGCAGCCAAGACAGGGGGCGCGACGAAAGATTATTT. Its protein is CASSQDRGRDERLF. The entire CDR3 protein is CASSQDRGRDERLFF.